The 21 T cell receptor beta chains presented below share a single source sample, sequenced in a study of radiation and T cells in renal cell carcinoma. As for time point: baseline pretreatment blood. The treatment here: 15 Gy SBRT to primary tumor, nephrectomy 4 weeks later. Only in-frame clones appear in the TCRdb table, and some are missing; sequencing was by immunoSEQ multiplex PCR. The sample shows 150,000 or so clones, roughly 90% of them seen only once. Specimen: blood, collected from a patient whose treatment included radiotherapy and nephrectomy. All receptors derive from a woman in her 70s with renal cell carcinoma.

In nucleotides, the CDR3 is TGCGCCAGCAGCTTGATGGGAGGACAGGGGATTTCCGGGAGTGAAGCTTTCTTT. Its translation: CASSLMGGQGISGSEAFF. The chain combines TRBV5-1 with TRBJ1-1; 9 bases are shared with TRBD1. This CDR3 has 18 residues. Per germline, CDR1 SGHRS and CDR2 YFSETQ. The V gene end was trimmed by 1 base and the J gene end by 7 bases; junction bases not matched to a gene: 17.

Details on this clone: One junction end disagrees with the germline gene, perhaps due to a read error. The genes are TRBV7-7 and TRBJ2-2; 10 bases align to TRBD2. This CDR3 is built from 18 residues. The V gene's germline CDR1 is SSHAT and CDR2 FNYEAQ (reference sequence). The CDR3 DNA follows: TGTGCTAGCAGCTTAGTCCCTAGCGGGGGCTCGAACACCGGGGAGCTGTTTTTT. The encoded protein is CASSLVPSGGSNTGELFF.

This chain connects TRBV19 to TRBJ1-5; a weak D match, TRBD1 (5 bases). Germline V gene data show CDR1 as LNHDA and CDR2 as SQIVND (reference sequence). This CDR3 has 14 amino acids. With 4 bases removed from V and 1 base from J, the gap between germline ends came to 8 bases. In DNA, the CDR3 is TGTGCCAGTAGTACGGCAGGGAGCAATCAGCCCCAGCATTTT. This translates into CASSTAGSNQPQHF.

This clone was seen only a few times. The V call is TRBV5-1, the J call TRBJ2-5; 7 bases align to TRBD2. Germline lookup yields CDR1 SGHRS and CDR2 YFSETQ. The trim removed 4 bases at V and 1 base at J, leaving 4 bases unmatched. There are 14 residues in the CDR3. The CDR3 nucleotides are TGCGCCAGCAGCGTGCGGGAGCCCCAAGAGACCCAGTACTTC. Protein product: CASSVREPQETQYF.

Here the CDR3 DNA reads TGTGCCAGCAGCCCTCTCCGGGAAGAGAACACTGAAGCTTTCTTT. It yields the protein CASSPLREENTEAFF. The genes are TRBV9 and TRBJ1-1; D ambiguous. The V gene lost 4 bases and the J gene lost 1 base, with 14 bases spanning the gap. CDR3 length: 15 residues. Per germline, CDR1 SGDLS and CDR2 YYNGEE.

The V gene is TRBV28, the J gene TRBJ1-2; 11 nucleotides agree with TRBD1. Germline loops: CDR1 MDHEN, CDR2 SYDVKM. This CDR3 has 14 amino acids. V dropped 6 bases and J dropped 13; count of bases not matched to a gene: 13. The CDR3 loop reads CASRRGTGGFFSTF. The CDR3 DNA follows: TGTGCCAGCAGGCGAGGGACAGGGGGTTTTTTTTCCACCTTC.

This chain connects TRBV13 to TRBJ1-2, with D hard to call. V lost 1 base, J lost 5 bases, and 8 bases lay in between. The germline V gene has CDR1 PRHDT and CDR2 FYEKMQ (reference sequence). The length of the CDR3 is 13 residues. CDR3: CASSLEGRYGYTF. The DNA for the CDR3 is TGTGCCAGCAGCTTAGAGGGCAGATATGGCTACACCTTC.

The V call is TRBV10-3, the J call TRBJ1-6, with 12 bases aligning to TRBD1. The CDR3 has 17 amino acids. From germline, CDR1 is ENHRY and CDR2 SYGVKD. The J segment lost 7 bases and the V segment lost 7 bases, leaving 11 bases of the junction unmatched. CDR3: CAITEKGQGAANSPLHF. DNA for the CDR3: TGTGCCATCACCGAGAAGGGACAGGGGGCGGCAAATTCACCCCTCCACTTT.

The chain uses TRBV9 and TRBJ1-2; D gene ambiguous. The V end was cut by 0 bases, the J end by 5 bases, with 14 bases between. This CDR3 is 15 amino acids long. Germline V CDR1 and CDR2: SGDLS, YYNGEE. This CDR3 is CASSVAKGWDYGYTF. As DNA, the CDR3 is TGTGCCAGCAGCGTAGCGAAGGGATGGGATTATGGCTACACCTTC.

The chain is built from TRBV4-1 and TRBJ1-1, with D perhaps matching TRBD1 (6 bases). V shed 1 base and J shed 1 base, with 13 bases lying between them. The CDR3 sequence is 16 residues long. Germline V CDR1 and CDR2: MGHRA, YSYEKL. The CDR3 region has the DNA TGCGCCAGCAGCCAAGTTACCGGGACAAAGAACACTGAAGCTTTCTTT. It translates to CASSQVTGTKNTEAFF.

The rearrangement uses TRBV11-1 and TRBJ1-6; 7 nucleotides match TRBD1. Germline V gives CDR1 SGHAT, CDR2 FQDESV (reference sequence). The junction had 5 bases not matched to a gene; V was cut back by 0 bases and J by 0 bases. The length of the CDR3 is 18 residues. This CDR3 reads CASSLARGTASYNSPLHF. Written as DNA, the CDR3 is TGTGCCAGCAGCTTAGCCCGCGGGACAGCCTCCTATAATTCACCCCTCCACTTT.

The chain has TRBV10-2 and TRBJ2-7; D is perhaps TRBD2 (6 bases). This CDR3 has 14 amino acids. CDR1 and CDR2 from the germline V gene are WSHSY and SAAADI. V lost 6 bases and J lost 2, with 14 bases in between. The CDR3 DNA is TGCGCCAGCAGAGCATCGGGAGCAGCCTACGAGCAGTACTTC. Its protein is CASRASGAAYEQYF.

V is TRBV19 and J is TRBJ1-1, with TRBD1 identical over 11 bases. The CDR3 runs to 15 residues. Germline lookup yields CDR1 LNHDA and CDR2 SQIVND (reference sequence). The junction had 3 bases not matched to a gene; V was cut back by 6 bases and J by 0 bases. CDR3 DNA sequence: TGTGCCAGTAGCCGGACAGGGGGCATGAACACTGAAGCTTTCTTT. Amino acids: CASSRTGGMNTEAFF. Full variable domain (rest looked up from reference TRBV19 and TRBJ1-1): DGGITQSPKYLFRKEGQNVTLSCEQNLNHDAMYWYRQDPGQGLRLIYYSQIVNDFQKGDIAEGYSVSREKKESFPLTVTSAQKNPTAFYLCASSRTGGMNTEAFFGQGTRLTVV.

The rearrangement joins TRBV4-3 to TRBJ1-6, with D maybe TRBD1 (5 bases). Trimming cost V 0 bases and J 0 bases, with 12 bases left between them. The CDR3 has 18 amino acids. Per the germline V gene, CDR1 is LGHNA and CDR2 is YSLEER. CDR3 residues: CASSQDPGGSSYNSPLHF. The DNA for the CDR3 is TGCGCCAGCAGCCAAGACCCTGGGGGGAGCTCCTATAATTCACCCCTCCACTTT.

V is TRBV2 and J is TRBJ1-5; D ambiguous. V shed 2 bases and J shed 2 bases, with 7 bases lying between them. CDR3 size: 14 residues. Germline V CDR1 and CDR2: SNHLY, FYNNEI. The DNA of the CDR3 is TGTGCCAGCAGTGAAAGGATGCGCAATCAGCCCCAGCATTTT. This gives the protein CASSERMRNQPQHF.

The rearrangement links TRBV2 to TRBJ2-7; D gene uncertain. The V gene's germline CDR1 is SNHLY and CDR2 FYNNEI. The CDR3 sequence is 12 residues long. With 6 bases removed from V and 3 bases from J, the gap between germline ends came to 9 bases. The CDR3: CASSVIYYEQYF. The CDR3 region has the DNA TGTGCCAGCAGCGTAATATACTACGAGCAGTACTTC.

The J gene is TRBJ1-1, the V gene TRBV10-3, with 7 bases that match TRBD1. V gave up 6 bases and J gave up 3 bases; unmatched junction bases: 4. CDR3 length equals 13 residues. CDR1 is ENHRY and CDR2 is SYGVKD in the germline V gene. CDR3 nucleotide sequence: TGTGCCATCAGGACAGGGTGGGACACTGAAGCTTTCTTT. Protein: CAIRTGWDTEAFF.

The table lists this clone with a count of one. The chain uses TRBV6-5 and TRBJ1-1; tentative D call: TRBD1 (6 bases). The length of the CDR3 is 13 residues. Germline V gene sequence: CDR1 MNHEY, CDR2 SVGAGI. V lost 2 bases, J lost 8 bases, and 12 bases lay in between. The CDR3 spells CASSYVRGSEAFF. For the CDR3, the DNA is TGTGCCAGCAGTTACGTCAGGGGTTCCGAAGCTTTCTTT.

In this sample, this clone turned up once. This chain uses TRBV30 with TRBJ2-3; 12 bases map to TRBD2. V was clipped by 0 bases and J by 5 bases; unmatched bases: 9. This CDR3 has 17 amino acids. The germline CDR1 and CDR2 sequences are GTSNPN and SVGIG (reference sequence). CDR3 loop: CAWSVPRRLAGVDTQYF. In nucleotides, the CDR3 is TGTGCCTGGAGTGTACCCCGCAGACTAGCGGGGGTAGATACGCAGTATTTT.

The CDR3 DNA follows: TGTGCCAGCTGCGAACTAGCGGGGGTCAGGAATGAGCAGTTCTTC. Translated: CASCELAGVRNEQFF. V and J are TRBV13 and TRBJ2-1, with 11 bases fitting TRBD2. Germline CDR1 and CDR2: PRHDT and FYEKMQ (reference sequence). V trimming: 8 bases; J trimming: 7 bases; junction bases outside the gene matches: 10. There are 15 residues in the CDR3. Full variable domain (missing parts from reference TRBV13 and TRBJ2-1): AAGVIQSPRHLIKEKRETATLKCYPIPRHDTVYWYQQGPGQDPQFLISFYEKMQSDKGSIPDRFSAQQFSDYHSELNMSSLELGDSALYFCASCELAGVRNEQFFGPGTRLTVL.

In the case of this clone: The identical CDR3 is also encoded by other nucleotide sequences in the sample. This rearrangement joins TRBV9 to TRBJ2-5; tentative D call: TRBD1 (6 bases). CDR3 length equals 13 residues. Germline CDR1 reads SGDLS; CDR2 reads YYNGEE. Trimming took off 0 bases at V and 4 bases at J, with 7 bases between the two ends. In DNA, the CDR3 is TGTGCCAGCAGCGTAGTAGGGGGAGAGACCCAGTACTTC. Translation gives CASSVVGGETQYF.